This T cell receptor beta chain is drawn from a study of T cell responses to AZD1222 COVID-19 vaccine. Overall study results and limits: The study identified only six AZD1222 recipients as seropositive at baseline.

About this clone: Its specificity is not known.

This table comes from immunoSEQ multiplex PCR, and its TCRdb copy is limited to in-frame clones, with some not included. Altogether 130,000 to 150,000 clones are present, 88% being singletons, with the ten largest covering approximately 5.6%. CDR3 length equals 15 residues. V lost 5 bases, J lost 7 bases, and 6 bases stayed unmatched. Germline CDR1 reads SNHLY; CDR2 reads FYNNEI. The sample was peripheral blood, taken 28 days after the second dose of the MenACWY control vaccine. The receptor's source is an adult who received the MenACWY meningococcal vaccine as a control. This sequence joins TRBV2 and TRBJ1-6; TRBD1 matches 9 bases. The CDR3 nucleotides are TGTGCCAGCAGTCTACAGGGGGCAGGGAATTCACCCCTCCACTTT. This translates into CASSLQGAGNSPLHF. Combining the CDR3 with reference TRBV2 and TRBJ1-6 gives the whole variable domain EPEVTQTPSHQVTQMGQEVILRCVPISNHLYFYWYRQILGQKVEFLVSFYNNEISEKSEIFDDQFSVERPDGSNFTLKIRSTKLEDSAMYFCASSLQGAGNSPLHFGNGTRLTVT.